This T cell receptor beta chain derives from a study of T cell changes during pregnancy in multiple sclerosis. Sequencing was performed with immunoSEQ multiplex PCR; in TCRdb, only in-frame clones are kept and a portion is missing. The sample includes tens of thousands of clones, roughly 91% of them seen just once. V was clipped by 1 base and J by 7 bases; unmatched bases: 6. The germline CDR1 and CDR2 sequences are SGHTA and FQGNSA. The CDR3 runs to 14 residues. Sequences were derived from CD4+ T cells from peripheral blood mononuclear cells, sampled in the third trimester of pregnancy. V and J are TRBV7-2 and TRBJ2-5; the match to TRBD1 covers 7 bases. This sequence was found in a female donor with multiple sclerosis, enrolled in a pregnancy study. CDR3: CASSLEDRTRTQYF. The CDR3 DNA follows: TGTGCCAGCAGCTTAGAGGACAGGACCAGGACCCAGTACTTC.